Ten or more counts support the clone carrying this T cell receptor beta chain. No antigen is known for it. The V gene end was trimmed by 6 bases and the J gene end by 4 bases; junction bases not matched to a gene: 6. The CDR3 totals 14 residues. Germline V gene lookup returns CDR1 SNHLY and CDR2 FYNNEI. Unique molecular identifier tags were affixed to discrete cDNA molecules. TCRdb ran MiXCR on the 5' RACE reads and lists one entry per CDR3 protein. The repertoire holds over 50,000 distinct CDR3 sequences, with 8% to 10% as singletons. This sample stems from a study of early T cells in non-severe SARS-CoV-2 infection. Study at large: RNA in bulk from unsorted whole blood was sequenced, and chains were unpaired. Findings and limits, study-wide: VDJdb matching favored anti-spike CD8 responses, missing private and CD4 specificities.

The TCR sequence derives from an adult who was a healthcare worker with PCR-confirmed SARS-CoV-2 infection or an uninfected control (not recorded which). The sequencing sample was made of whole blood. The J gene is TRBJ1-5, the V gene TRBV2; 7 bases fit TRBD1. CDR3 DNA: TGTGCCAGCAGCGATAGACAGGGTAATCAGCCCCAGCATTTT. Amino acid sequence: CASSDRQGNQPQHF.